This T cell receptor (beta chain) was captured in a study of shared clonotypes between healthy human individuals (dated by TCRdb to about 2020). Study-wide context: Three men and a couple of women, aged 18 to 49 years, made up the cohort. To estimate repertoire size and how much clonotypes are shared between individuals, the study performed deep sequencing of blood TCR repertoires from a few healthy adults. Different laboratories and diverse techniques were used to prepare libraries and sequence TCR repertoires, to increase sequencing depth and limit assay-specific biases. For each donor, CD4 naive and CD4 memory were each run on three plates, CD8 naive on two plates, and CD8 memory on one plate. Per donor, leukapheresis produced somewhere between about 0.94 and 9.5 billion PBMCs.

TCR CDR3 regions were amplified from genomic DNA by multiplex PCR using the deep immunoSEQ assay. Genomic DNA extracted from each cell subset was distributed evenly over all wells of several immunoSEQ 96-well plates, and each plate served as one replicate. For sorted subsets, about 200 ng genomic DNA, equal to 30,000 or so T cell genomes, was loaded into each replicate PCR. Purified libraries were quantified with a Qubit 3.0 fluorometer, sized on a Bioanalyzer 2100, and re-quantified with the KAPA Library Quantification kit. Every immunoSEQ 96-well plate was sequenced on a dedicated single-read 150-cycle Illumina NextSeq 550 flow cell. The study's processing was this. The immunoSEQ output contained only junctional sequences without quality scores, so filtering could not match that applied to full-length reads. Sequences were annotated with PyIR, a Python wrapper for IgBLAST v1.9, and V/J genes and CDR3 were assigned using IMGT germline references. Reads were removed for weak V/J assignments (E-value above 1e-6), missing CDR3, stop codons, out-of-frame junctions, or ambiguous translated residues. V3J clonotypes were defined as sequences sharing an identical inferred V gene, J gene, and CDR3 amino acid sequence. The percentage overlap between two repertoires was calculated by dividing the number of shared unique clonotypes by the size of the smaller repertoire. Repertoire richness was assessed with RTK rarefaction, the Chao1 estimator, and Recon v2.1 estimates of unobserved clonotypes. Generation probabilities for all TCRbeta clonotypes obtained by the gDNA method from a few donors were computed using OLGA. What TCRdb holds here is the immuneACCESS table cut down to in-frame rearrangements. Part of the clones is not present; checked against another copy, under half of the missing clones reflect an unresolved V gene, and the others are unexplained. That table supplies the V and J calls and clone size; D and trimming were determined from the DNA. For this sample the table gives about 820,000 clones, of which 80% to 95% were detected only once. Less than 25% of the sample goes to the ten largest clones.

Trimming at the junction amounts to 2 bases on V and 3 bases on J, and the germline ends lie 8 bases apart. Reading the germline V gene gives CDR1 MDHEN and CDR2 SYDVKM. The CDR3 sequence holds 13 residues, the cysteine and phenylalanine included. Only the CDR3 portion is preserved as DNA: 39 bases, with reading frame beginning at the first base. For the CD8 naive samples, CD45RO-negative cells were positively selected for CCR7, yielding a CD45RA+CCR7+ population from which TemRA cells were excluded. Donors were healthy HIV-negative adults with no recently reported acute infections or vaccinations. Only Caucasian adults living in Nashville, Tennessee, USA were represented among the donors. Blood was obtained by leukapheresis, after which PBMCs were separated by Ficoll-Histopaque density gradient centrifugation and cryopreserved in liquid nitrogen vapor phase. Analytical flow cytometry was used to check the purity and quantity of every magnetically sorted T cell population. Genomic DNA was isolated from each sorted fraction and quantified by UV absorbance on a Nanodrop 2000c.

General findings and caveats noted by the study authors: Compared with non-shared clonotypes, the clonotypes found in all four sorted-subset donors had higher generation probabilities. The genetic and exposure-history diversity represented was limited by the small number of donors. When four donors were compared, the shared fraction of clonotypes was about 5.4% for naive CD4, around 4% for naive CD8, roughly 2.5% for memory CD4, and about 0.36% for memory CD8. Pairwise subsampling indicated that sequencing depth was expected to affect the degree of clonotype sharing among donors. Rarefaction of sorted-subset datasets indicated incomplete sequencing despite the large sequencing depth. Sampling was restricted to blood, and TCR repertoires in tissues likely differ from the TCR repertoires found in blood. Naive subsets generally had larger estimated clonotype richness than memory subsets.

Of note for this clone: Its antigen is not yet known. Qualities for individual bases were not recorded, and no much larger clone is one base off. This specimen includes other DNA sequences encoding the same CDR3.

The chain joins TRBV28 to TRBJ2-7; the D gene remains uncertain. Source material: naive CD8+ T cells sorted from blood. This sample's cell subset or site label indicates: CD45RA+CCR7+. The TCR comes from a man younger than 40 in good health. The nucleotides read TGTGCCAGCAGTTTAGGACGAAGCTACGAGCAGTACTTC. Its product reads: CASSLGRSYEQYF.